These T cell receptor beta chains were read from a single sample in a study of T cells after yellow fever vaccination. TCRdb analysed the 5' RACE reads with MiXCR anew, one entry per CDR3 protein. Among under 300,000 distinct CDR3 sequences listed, roughly 13% were seen once. The sequencing used CD4+ T cells sorted from PBMCs, collected 45 days after the yellow fever booster vaccination. The origin of the receptors is a man younger than 40 who received the YFV17D yellow fever vaccine. CDR3s include the opening cysteine and the closing phenylalanine or tryptophan. Fields, in order: J gene, D gene, CDR3 length, clone size, V gene, CDR3 protein, CDR3 DNA. The D gene is left open where the match is weak. Some rows mark clone size as missing; the rest say once, few, many or name a class of expanded clone.

j_call: TRBJ2-7
d_call: TRBD2
cdr3_length: 14
clone_size: many
v_call: TRBV12-3/TRBV12-4
cdr3_aa: CASTLAGGPNEQYF
cdr3_nt: TGTGCCAGCACCTTAGCGGGAGGGCCTAACGAGCAGTACTTC

j_call: TRBJ2-7
d_call: TRBD2
cdr3_length: 16
clone_size: NA
v_call: TRBV3-1
cdr3_aa: CASSPRGSGTSYEQYF
cdr3_nt: TGTGCCAGCAGCCCGCGGGGGAGCGGAACGTCCTACGAGCAGTACTTC

j_call: TRBJ2-2
d_call: NA
cdr3_length: 15
clone_size: NA
v_call: TRBV21-1
cdr3_aa: CASSKQRSNTGELFF
cdr3_nt: TGTGCCAGCAGCAAACAGCGATCGAACACCGGGGAGCTGTTTTTT

j_call: TRBJ2-1
d_call: NA
cdr3_length: 13
clone_size: few
v_call: TRBV9
cdr3_aa: CASSVVGRGEQFF
cdr3_nt: TGTGCCAGCAGCGTGGTCGGTCGGGGTGAGCAGTTCTTC

j_call: TRBJ2-5
d_call: NA
cdr3_length: 16
clone_size: many
v_call: TRBV4-2
cdr3_aa: CASSQGALAGQETQYF
cdr3_nt: TGTGCCAGCAGCCAAGGCGCATTAGCTGGCCAAGAGACCCAGTACTTC

j_call: TRBJ2-2
d_call: NA
cdr3_length: 13
clone_size: NA
v_call: TRBV30
cdr3_aa: CARSTGSTGELFF
cdr3_nt: TGTGCCCGCTCGACAGGTTCCACCGGGGAGCTGTTTTTT

j_call: TRBJ2-1
d_call: NA
cdr3_length: 9
clone_size: few
v_call: TRBV20-1
cdr3_aa: CSALPEQFF
cdr3_nt: TGCAGTGCCCTCCCTGAGCAGTTCTTC

j_call: TRBJ2-3
d_call: NA
cdr3_length: 12
clone_size: few
v_call: TRBV20-1
cdr3_aa: CSAGSRADTQYF
cdr3_nt: TGCAGTGCCGGTTCCCGGGCGGATACGCAGTATTTT

j_call: TRBJ2-5
d_call: TRBD2
cdr3_length: 15
clone_size: few
v_call: TRBV7-2
cdr3_aa: CASSFSGRGGETQYF
cdr3_nt: TGTGCCAGCAGCTTTAGCGGGAGGGGGGGTGAGACCCAGTACTTC

j_call: TRBJ2-1
d_call: NA
cdr3_length: 15
clone_size: NA
v_call: TRBV6-4
cdr3_aa: CASSDSRGNHNEQFF
cdr3_nt: TGTGCCAGCAGTGACTCGAGGGGGAACCACAATGAGCAGTTCTTC

j_call: TRBJ2-2
d_call: NA
cdr3_length: 15
clone_size: NA
v_call: TRBV4-3
cdr3_aa: CASSQDPTLPGELFF
cdr3_nt: TGCGCCAGCAGCCAAGATCCCACCCTGCCCGGGGAGCTGTTTTTT

j_call: TRBJ2-1
d_call: TRBD2
cdr3_length: 15
clone_size: NA
v_call: TRBV7-2
cdr3_aa: CASSLGLSGRSEQFF
cdr3_nt: TGTGCCAGCAGCTTAGGTCTTAGCGGGAGATCTGAGCAGTTCTTC

j_call: TRBJ1-2
d_call: NA
cdr3_length: 11
clone_size: few
v_call: TRBV3-1
cdr3_aa: CASSQEGENTF
cdr3_nt: TGTGCCAGCAGCCAAGAAGGGGAGAACACCTTC

j_call: TRBJ2-3
d_call: NA
cdr3_length: 13
clone_size: NA
v_call: TRBV5-4
cdr3_aa: CASRLQSVEAQYF
cdr3_nt: TGTGCCAGCAGACTCCAATCCGTTGAGGCGCAGTATTTT

j_call: TRBJ2-7
d_call: NA
cdr3_length: 16
clone_size: NA
v_call: TRBV5-1
cdr3_aa: CASSLGGDGASYEQYF
cdr3_nt: TGCGCCAGCAGCCTTGGCGGGGACGGTGCGTCCTACGAGCAGTACTTC

j_call: TRBJ2-3
d_call: TRBD2
cdr3_length: 15
clone_size: NA
v_call: TRBV5-1
cdr3_aa: CASRPTSGRAGTQYF
cdr3_nt: TGCGCCAGCAGGCCCACTAGCGGGAGGGCCGGTACGCAGTATTTT

j_call: TRBJ2-2
d_call: TRBD2
cdr3_length: 15
clone_size: few
v_call: TRBV6-5
cdr3_aa: CASSYVGGSTGELFF
cdr3_nt: TGTGCCAGCAGTTACGTGGGAGGGAGCACCGGGGAGCTGTTTTTT

j_call: TRBJ2-1
d_call: NA
cdr3_length: 16
clone_size: once
v_call: TRBV19
cdr3_aa: CASSIYRRASYNEQFF
cdr3_nt: TGTGCCAGTAGTATTTATCGGAGGGCCTCCTACAATGAGCAGTTCTTC

j_call: TRBJ1-6
d_call: NA
cdr3_length: 14
clone_size: NA
v_call: TRBV18
cdr3_aa: CASSPQGLVSPLHF
cdr3_nt: TGTGCCAGCTCACCACAAGGTCTGGTTTCACCCCTCCACTTT

j_call: TRBJ2-5
d_call: NA
cdr3_length: 13
clone_size: few
v_call: TRBV11-2
cdr3_aa: CASSFWGQETQYF
cdr3_nt: TGTGCCAGCAGCTTTTGGGGCCAGGAGACCCAGTACTTC

j_call: TRBJ2-1
d_call: TRBD2
cdr3_length: 14
clone_size: NA
v_call: TRBV7-9
cdr3_aa: CASSLGTKHNEQFF
cdr3_nt: TGTGCCAGCAGCCTAGGGACTAAACACAATGAGCAGTTCTTC

j_call: TRBJ2-3
d_call: TRBD1
cdr3_length: 13
clone_size: NA
v_call: TRBV29-1
cdr3_aa: CSATSGQGAAQYF
cdr3_nt: TGCAGCGCTACATCGGGACAGGGGGCGGCGCAGTATTTT

j_call: TRBJ2-3
d_call: TRBD2
cdr3_length: 16
clone_size: few
v_call: TRBV12-3/TRBV12-4
cdr3_aa: CASSTGLAGGVDTQYF
cdr3_nt: TGTGCCAGCAGTACAGGACTAGCGGGAGGCGTGGATACGCAGTATTTT

j_call: TRBJ2-1
d_call: NA
cdr3_length: 14
clone_size: few
v_call: TRBV20-1
cdr3_aa: CSARDPRSYNEQFF
cdr3_nt: TGCAGTGCTAGGGACCCCCGCTCCTACAATGAGCAGTTCTTC

j_call: TRBJ1-2
d_call: NA
cdr3_length: 15
clone_size: NA
v_call: TRBV4-3
cdr3_aa: CASSQDRGRNYGYTF
cdr3_nt: TGCGCCAGCAGCCAAGATAGGGGACGGAACTATGGCTACACCTTC

j_call: TRBJ2-3
d_call: NA
cdr3_length: 17
clone_size: few
v_call: TRBV5-1
cdr3_aa: CASSLRLDKALTDTQYF
cdr3_nt: TGCGCCAGCAGCCTCCGACTGGATAAGGCCCTTACAGATACGCAGTATTTT

j_call: TRBJ2-1
d_call: TRBD2
cdr3_length: 14
clone_size: few
v_call: TRBV20-1
cdr3_aa: CSAPPPLAGAEQFF
cdr3_nt: TGCAGTGCTCCCCCCCCACTAGCGGGAGCTGAGCAGTTCTTC

j_call: TRBJ2-5
d_call: NA
cdr3_length: 14
clone_size: NA
v_call: TRBV7-6
cdr3_aa: CASSPGQPEETQYF
cdr3_nt: TGTGCCAGCAGCCCCGGACAGCCCGAAGAGACCCAGTACTTC

j_call: TRBJ2-7
d_call: NA
cdr3_length: 14
clone_size: many
v_call: TRBV5-1
cdr3_aa: CASSLELDSYEQYF
cdr3_nt: TGCGCCAGCAGCTTGGAACTTGACTCCTACGAGCAGTACTTC

j_call: TRBJ2-3
d_call: NA
cdr3_length: 13
clone_size: NA
v_call: TRBV20-1
cdr3_aa: CSAPEGLSDTQYF
cdr3_nt: TGCAGTGCACCCGAGGGACTCTCGGATACGCAGTATTTT

j_call: TRBJ2-3
d_call: NA
cdr3_length: 11
clone_size: NA
v_call: TRBV24-1
cdr3_aa: CATQERDTQYF
cdr3_nt: TGTGCCACCCAAGAGCGGGATACGCAGTATTTT

j_call: TRBJ1-1
d_call: NA
cdr3_length: 15
clone_size: once
v_call: TRBV4-3
cdr3_aa: CASSQATGISTEAFF
cdr3_nt: TGCGCCAGCAGCCAGGCAACAGGGATAAGCACTGAAGCTTTCTTT

j_call: TRBJ2-7
d_call: NA
cdr3_length: 13
clone_size: NA
v_call: TRBV20-1
cdr3_aa: CSARVWGSYEQYF
cdr3_nt: TGCAGTGCTAGGGTATGGGGTTCCTACGAGCAGTACTTC

j_call: TRBJ2-7
d_call: NA
cdr3_length: 14
clone_size: NA
v_call: TRBV15
cdr3_aa: CATSRETFGSEQYF
cdr3_nt: TGTGCCACCAGCAGAGAGACCTTCGGAAGCGAGCAGTACTTC

j_call: TRBJ2-4
d_call: TRBD2
cdr3_length: 14
clone_size: NA
v_call: TRBV11-2
cdr3_aa: CASSLSGGRNIQYF
cdr3_nt: TGTGCCAGCAGCCTTAGCGGGGGCAGAAACATTCAGTACTTC

j_call: TRBJ2-2
d_call: NA
cdr3_length: 13
clone_size: NA
v_call: TRBV29-1
cdr3_aa: CSVWATNTGELFF
cdr3_nt: TGCAGCGTCTGGGCGACGAACACCGGGGAGCTGTTTTTT

j_call: TRBJ2-7
d_call: TRBD2
cdr3_length: 17
clone_size: NA
v_call: TRBV20-1
cdr3_aa: CSATRGDGATFSYEQYF
cdr3_nt: TGCAGTGCTACGCGGGGGGACGGGGCGACGTTTTCCTACGAGCAGTACTTC

j_call: TRBJ1-5
d_call: NA
cdr3_length: 13
clone_size: NA
v_call: TRBV7-2
cdr3_aa: CASSRSLLEPQHF
cdr3_nt: TGTGCCAGCAGCCGCTCACTTTTGGAGCCCCAGCATTTT

j_call: TRBJ1-5
d_call: TRBD1
cdr3_length: 15
clone_size: NA
v_call: TRBV4-2
cdr3_aa: CASSQIDREVQPQHF
cdr3_nt: TGTGCCAGCAGCCAAATAGACAGGGAGGTGCAGCCCCAGCATTTT

j_call: TRBJ2-2
d_call: NA
cdr3_length: 13
clone_size: few
v_call: TRBV24-1
cdr3_aa: CATLDVNTGELFF
cdr3_nt: TGTGCCACCTTAGACGTGAACACCGGGGAGCTGTTTTTT

j_call: TRBJ2-2
d_call: NA
cdr3_length: 15
clone_size: NA
v_call: TRBV24-1
cdr3_aa: CATSDFGGGTGELFF
cdr3_nt: TGTGCCACCAGTGATTTTGGGGGAGGAACCGGGGAGCTGTTTTTT

j_call: TRBJ2-7
d_call: NA
cdr3_length: 15
clone_size: NA
v_call: TRBV23-1
cdr3_aa: CASSQSWDPQDEQYF
cdr3_nt: TGCGCCAGCAGTCAATCATGGGACCCCCAGGACGAGCAGTACTTC

j_call: TRBJ1-1
d_call: NA
cdr3_length: 13
clone_size: few
v_call: TRBV12-5
cdr3_aa: CASGPTGIPEAFF
cdr3_nt: TGTGCTAGTGGTCCCACGGGGATACCTGAAGCTTTCTTT

j_call: TRBJ2-3
d_call: NA
cdr3_length: 15
clone_size: NA
v_call: TRBV24-1
cdr3_aa: CATSDLRWGTDTQYF
cdr3_nt: TGTGCCACCAGTGACTTACGGTGGGGCACAGATACGCAGTATTTT

j_call: TRBJ2-5
d_call: NA
cdr3_length: 13
clone_size: few
v_call: TRBV12-3/TRBV12-4
cdr3_aa: CASSRGIGETQYF
cdr3_nt: TGTGCCAGCAGTCGCGGGATTGGAGAGACCCAGTACTTC

j_call: TRBJ1-3
d_call: NA
cdr3_length: 14
clone_size: NA
v_call: TRBV12-3/TRBV12-4
cdr3_aa: CASSLQAPGNTIYF
cdr3_nt: TGTGCCAGCAGTCTCCAGGCTCCTGGAAACACCATATATTTT

j_call: TRBJ2-5
d_call: NA
cdr3_length: 14
clone_size: few
v_call: TRBV7-9
cdr3_aa: CASSPNSGGETQYF
cdr3_nt: TGTGCCAGCAGCCCCAATTCGGGCGGGGAGACCCAGTACTTC

j_call: TRBJ2-7
d_call: TRBD2
cdr3_length: 16
clone_size: few
v_call: TRBV4-3
cdr3_aa: CASSQDRAGRSYEQYF
cdr3_nt: TGCGCCAGCAGCCAAGATAGAGCGGGAAGATCCTACGAGCAGTACTTC

j_call: TRBJ2-7
d_call: TRBD2
cdr3_length: 17
clone_size: NA
v_call: TRBV27
cdr3_aa: CASSNTGTSGVPYEQYF
cdr3_nt: TGTGCCAGCAGCAACACCGGGACTAGCGGGGTACCCTACGAGCAGTACTTC

j_call: TRBJ2-1
d_call: TRBD2
cdr3_length: 16
clone_size: NA
v_call: TRBV20-1
cdr3_aa: CSARVLAGGPGNEQFF
cdr3_nt: TGCAGTGCTAGAGTGCTAGCGGGAGGGCCCGGTAATGAGCAGTTCTTC

j_call: TRBJ1-2
d_call: TRBD1
cdr3_length: 14
clone_size: few
v_call: TRBV6-5
cdr3_aa: CASSSLDRVYGYTF
cdr3_nt: TGTGCCAGCAGTTCCTTGGACAGGGTCTATGGCTACACCTTC

j_call: TRBJ2-2
d_call: NA
cdr3_length: 17
clone_size: NA
v_call: TRBV4-3
cdr3_aa: CASSQVWVSANTGELFF
cdr3_nt: TGCGCCAGCAGCCAAGTTTGGGTCAGCGCGAACACCGGGGAGCTGTTTTTT

j_call: TRBJ2-6
d_call: NA
cdr3_length: 18
clone_size: NA
v_call: TRBV5-1
cdr3_aa: CASSSTGASYSGANVLTF
cdr3_nt: TGCGCCAGCAGCTCCACGGGGGCCAGCTACTCTGGGGCCAACGTCCTGACTTTC

j_call: TRBJ2-4
d_call: TRBD1
cdr3_length: 15
clone_size: few
v_call: TRBV6-5
cdr3_aa: CASSYSSQGENIQYF
cdr3_nt: TGTGCCAGCAGTTACTCGAGTCAGGGGGAAAACATTCAGTACTTC